This note documents a single T cell receptor (beta chain) sequence. These data come from a study of T cell changes during pregnancy in multiple sclerosis. V lost 1 base, J lost 9 bases, and 12 bases lay in between. Germline loops: CDR1 LNHDA, CDR2 SQIVND (reference sequence). This CDR3 has 13 residues. Profiled with immunoSEQ multiplex PCR; TCRdb holds only in-frame clones, not every one. This table has tens of thousands of clones, 85% to 95% appearing once. The sample consisted of peripheral blood, taken in the third trimester of pregnancy. The chain carries TRBV19 and TRBJ1-1; D possibly corresponds to TRBD1 (6 bases). This TCR derives from a female donor in good health, enrolled as a control in a pregnancy study. The CDR3 region has the DNA TGTGCCAGTAGTATAGTCCCAGGGGAGAAAGCTTTCTTT. Its protein product is CASSIVPGEKAFF.